The next 6 T cell receptor beta chains were all read from a single sample in a study of cytomegalovirus exposure and HLA in healthy donors. With 60 Vbeta and 13 Jbeta primers, the PCR was carried out. Some clones are missing from TCRdb's copy, which holds only in-frame ones; the method was immunoSEQ multiplex PCR. The table records some 130,000 clones, about 74% of them present only once. Sequencing was carried out using PBMCs. The source of these receptors is a woman in her forties or fifties in good health and CMV-seropositive.

V and J are TRBV19 and TRBJ2-7; 9 bases fit TRBD1. This CDR3 comprises 13 residues. The V gene's germline CDR1 is LNHDA and CDR2 SQIVND (reference sequence). J was trimmed by 4 bases and V by 5 bases; bases with no gene match: 3. CDR3 in DNA: TGTGCCAGTAGTGGGGACAGGGTTTACGAGCAGTACTTC. It is translated as CASSGDRVYEQYF. Drawing the rest from reference TRBV19 and TRBJ2-7, the complete variable domain is DGGITQSPKYLFRKEGQNVTLSCEQNLNHDAMYWYRQDPGQGLRLIYYSQIVNDFQKGDIAEGYSVSREKKESFPLTVTSAQKNPTAFYLCASSGDRVYEQYFGPGTRLTVT.

The J gene is TRBJ1-5, the V gene TRBV19; D is perhaps TRBD1 (6 bases). V lost 2 bases and J lost 5, with 16 bases in between. Germline lookup yields CDR1 LNHDA and CDR2 SQIVND (reference sequence). This CDR3 is built from 16 residues. The CDR3 spells CASSIRGKGGDQPQHF. The CDR3 region has the DNA TGTGCCAGTAGTATACGGGGGAAGGGGGGGGATCAGCCCCAGCATTTT.

The chain joins TRBV30 to TRBJ1-2; perhaps TRBD1 as D (5 bases). V was pared by 0 bases and J by 6 bases, with 14 bases between. Germline values: CDR1 GTSNPN, CDR2 SVGIG (reference sequence). This CDR3 has 14 residues. The CDR3 DNA is TGTGCCTGGAGTGTAGGGCTGACAGAGAATGGCTACACCTTC. Its protein product is CAWSVGLTENGYTF.

The rearrangement joins TRBV7-6 to TRBJ2-1, with 13 bases aligning to TRBD2. V shed 2 bases, J shed 0 bases, and the junction held 4 bases outside the gene matches. The CDR3 is made up of 18 amino acids. The germline gives CDR1 SGHVS, CDR2 FNYEAQ. The DNA for the CDR3 is TGTGCCAGCAGCTTATTACTAGCGGGGGGGATCTCCTACAATGAGCAGTTCTTC. Its translation is CASSLLLAGGISYNEQFF.

V gene TRBV5-6 combines with J gene TRBJ1-2; no clear D. With 3 bases removed from V and 0 bases from J, the gap between germline ends came to 12 bases. Germline V gene data show CDR1 as SGHDT and CDR2 as YYEEEE. The CDR3 spans 15 residues. The CDR3, as DNA: TGTGCCAGCAGCTCCTATAGTCCCCCTAACTATGGCTACACCTTC. Its translation: CASSSYSPPNYGYTF.

The CDR3 region has the DNA TGTGCCAGCAGGTCCGACAGCTACGAGCAGTACTTC. Amino acid sequence: CASRSDSYEQYF. The chain combines TRBV2 with TRBJ2-7, with TRBD1 as a possible D gene (5 bases). The CDR3 spans 12 residues. With 6 bases removed from V and 3 bases from J, the gap between germline ends came to 9 bases. Germline lookup yields CDR1 SNHLY and CDR2 FYNNEI.